These 27 T cell receptor beta chains share one sample of origin, sequenced in a study of T cells of healthy individuals. TCRdb redid the calling of the 5' RACE reads with MiXCR, one entry per CDR3 protein. The sample yields tens of thousands of distinct CDR3 sequences, about 15% seen once. The source is a human donor in good health.

This clonotype showed up just a few times. V gene TRBV5-4 combines with J gene TRBJ1-4; 10 nucleotides line up with TRBD1. The CDR3 spans 17 residues. V gave up 2 bases and J gave up 5 bases; unmatched junction bases: 9. Germline lookup yields CDR1 SGHNT and CDR2 YYREEE (reference sequence). The CDR3 DNA sequence: TGTGCCAGCAGCTTACTACCCCCGGGACAGGGGAATGAAAAACTGTTTTTT. The encoded protein is CASSLLPPGQGNEKLFF.

This clonotype was counted many times. The chain combines TRBV2 with TRBJ1-5; the D gene is possibly TRBD1 (5 bases). The CDR3 is 15 amino acids. The V end was cut by 6 bases, the J end by 7 bases, with 19 bases between. Germline V gene data show CDR1 as SNHLY and CDR2 as FYNNEI. In nucleotides, the CDR3 is TGTGCCAGCAGACCTACCGCTAGGGGAGGACAGCCCCAGCATTTT. It is translated as CASRPTARGGQPQHF. Combining the CDR3 with reference TRBV2 and TRBJ1-5 gives the whole variable domain EPEVTQTPSHQVTQMGQEVILRCVPISNHLYFYWYRQILGQKVEFLVSFYNNEISEKSEIFDDQFSVERPDGSNFTLKIRSTKLEDSAMYFCASRPTARGGQPQHFGDGTRLSIL.

This chain uses TRBV20-1 with TRBJ2-3, with a tentative D call TRBD2 (6 bases). The CDR3 spans 15 residues. Deletions cut 3 bases from V and 0 bases from J, with 13 bases between. The germline CDR1 and CDR2 sequences are DFQATT and SNEGSKA (reference sequence). CDR3 loop: CSASKGLTSTDTQYF. CDR3 sequence (DNA): TGCAGTGCTAGTAAGGGACTTACTAGCACAGATACGCAGTATTTT.

The rearrangement links TRBV5-1 to TRBJ2-7; D gene unclear. The CDR3 consists of 16 residues. CDR1 SGHRS and CDR2 YFSETQ come from the germline V gene. Trimming pared 1 base from V and 3 bases from J, leaving 17 bases between. CDR3 DNA sequence: TGCGCCAGCAGCTTGCATTTCCGGGCCCCCTTCTACGAGCAGTACTTC. Translated, it gives CASSLHFRAPFYEQYF. The complete variable domain, with remaining parts taken from reference TRBV5-1 and TRBJ2-7, reads KAGVTQTPRYLIKTRGQQVTLSCSPISGHRSVSWYQQTPGQGLQFLFEYFSETQRNKGNFPGRFSGRQFSNSRSEMNVSTLELGDSALYLCASSLHFRAPFYEQYFGPGTRLTVT.

This clonotype was counted between two and nine times. The rearrangement links TRBV28 to TRBJ2-7; D is perhaps TRBD1 or TRBD2 (6 bases each). The CDR3 runs to 13 residues. V was pared by 8 bases and J by 3 bases, with 14 bases between. Germline V CDR1 and CDR2: MDHEN, SYDVKM. DNA for the CDR3: TGTGCCAGCGAAGGGGGGCCCCTCTACGAGCAGTACTTC. This translates into CASEGGPLYEQYF.

This clonotype was counted a few times. This chain joins TRBV29-1 and TRBJ1-1, with a weak D call TRBD1 (6 bases). The germline V and J ends were trimmed by 3 bases and 8 bases, with 10 bases remaining between them. The CDR3 extends over 11 amino acids. CDR1 is SQVTM, CDR2 ANQGSEA, per germline. CDR3 in amino acids: CSVEGAREAFF. As DNA, the CDR3 is TGCAGCGTTGAGGGGGCGAGGGAAGCTTTCTTT.

For the CDR3, the DNA is TGTGCCACCAAGAGACGGGGACCTGAGGGCAATCAGCCCCAGCATTTT. This translates into CATKRRGPEGNQPQHF. The rearrangement links TRBV6-5 to TRBJ1-5; maybe TRBD1 (5 bases). Looked up from germline, CDR1 is MNHEY and CDR2 is SVGAGI. V lost 10 bases and J 2 bases, leaving 21 bases between the germline ends. This CDR3 is 16 amino acids long.

The rearrangement uses TRBV20-1 and TRBJ2-5; D may match TRBD1 or TRBD2 (5 bases each). Germline V gene sequence: CDR1 DFQATT, CDR2 SNEGSKA (reference sequence). The CDR3 consists of 14 residues. The CDR3 DNA sequence: TGCAATGTCTCCTCCCGGGACCACCAAGAGACCCAGTACTTC. It encodes CNVSSRDHQETQYF.

This clonotype was seen many times. The V gene is TRBV7-2, the J gene TRBJ1-5; TRBD1 aligns across 7 bases. Per the germline V gene, CDR1 is SGHTA and CDR2 is FQGNSA. This CDR3 contains 18 residues. Trimming removed 5 bases from V and 2 bases from J; junction bases left unmatched: 15. The CDR3 protein is CASSARQGGANGNQPQHF. The CDR3 DNA follows: TGTGCCAGCAGCGCCAGACAGGGTGGCGCAAATGGCAATCAGCCCCAGCATTTT.

This clonotype was picked up many times. This sequence joins TRBV6-2 or TRBV6-3 and TRBJ2-1; no firm D call. Germline V gives CDR1 MNHEY, CDR2 SVGEGT. This CDR3 spans 15 amino acids. V lost 2 bases to trimming and J lost 1 base, with 9 bases between them. The CDR3 bases are TGTGCCAGCAGTTACGCGGTAGGGTCCTACAATGAGCAGTTCTTC. Protein sequence: CASSYAVGSYNEQFF.

This clonotype was counted many times. The DNA for the CDR3 is TGTGCCAGCTCACCACGTTCCGGGACAGGGGAGAATTCACCCCTCCACTTT. Its protein is CASSPRSGTGENSPLHF. The J gene is TRBJ1-6, the V gene TRBV18; 10 bases fit TRBD1. Germline CDR1 reads KGHSH; CDR2 reads LQKENI. CDR3 size: 17 residues. The ends lost 1 base at V and 7 bases at J; junction bases unmatched: 7.

This clonotype came up many times. The genes are TRBV12-3 or TRBV12-4 and TRBJ1-6; TRBD1 is a possible D gene (5 bases). CDR3 length equals 13 residues. V was trimmed by 5 bases and J by 5 bases, leaving 7 bases between them. CDR3 bases: TGTGCCAGCAGTCTGACAGATAATTCACCCCTCCACTTT. Its translation is CASSLTDNSPLHF.

This rearrangement joins TRBV5-1 to TRBJ1-2, with a possible D match to TRBD1 (5 bases). With 2 bases removed from V and 0 bases from J, the gap between germline ends came to 11 bases. Germline V gene lookup returns CDR1 SGHRS and CDR2 YFSETQ. This CDR3 is built from 15 residues. The chain's CDR3 is CASSLDTGANYGYTF. CDR3 nucleotides: TGCGCCAGCAGCTTAGATACGGGGGCTAACTATGGCTACACCTTC.

This chain connects TRBV27 to TRBJ2-3, with a possible D match to TRBD2 (5 bases). This CDR3 has 17 residues. CDR1 is MNHEY, CDR2 SMNVEV, per germline (reference sequence). V was clipped by 6 bases and J by 4 bases, with 23 bases between them. The CDR3 bases are TGTGCCAGCAGCCTCCTCGCGGACTCCTTCTCCCCAGATACGCAGTATTTT. It yields the protein CASSLLADSFSPDTQYF.

This chain connects TRBV19 to TRBJ1-5; TRBD1 matches 12 bases. There are 17 residues in the CDR3. In germline, CDR1 is LNHDA, CDR2 SQIVND (reference sequence). J lost 2 bases, V lost 7 bases, and 9 bases had no gene match. CDR3 loop: CASIPGQGAWGNQPQHF. The CDR3, as DNA: TGTGCCAGTATCCCGGGACAGGGGGCATGGGGCAATCAGCCCCAGCATTTT.

This clonotype was observed a handful of times. This chain joins TRBV7-8 and TRBJ2-5; D may be TRBD1 (6 bases). V shed 0 bases and J shed 3 bases, with 14 bases lying between them. The germline CDR1 and CDR2 sequences are SGHVS and FQNEAQ. The CDR3 length is 16 residues. The DNA for the CDR3 is TGTGCCAGCAGCTTAGCGATCCCCGGGACAAAAGAGACCCAGTACTTC. Protein sequence: CASSLAIPGTKETQYF.

The chain employs TRBV12-3 or TRBV12-4 and TRBJ1-4, with 8 positions matching TRBD1. CDR3 length: 15 residues. V gave up 6 bases and J gave up 6 bases; unmatched junction bases: 9. The CDR3 DNA reads TGTGCCAGCAGCCTCTCAGGGGGCTTCGATGAAAAACTGTTTTTT. It codes for CASSLSGGFDEKLFF.

The sample holds many counts of this clonotype. The chain has TRBV29-1 and TRBJ1-1, with D possibly being TRBD1 (5 bases). The CDR3 has 13 amino acids. The germline V and J ends were trimmed by 4 bases and 4 bases, with 13 bases remaining between them. Germline V gene data show CDR1 as SQVTM and CDR2 as ANQGSEA. CDR3 sequence: CSVARLGGTEAFF. In DNA, the CDR3 is TGCAGCGTTGCGAGGTTGGGGGGCACTGAAGCTTTCTTT.

This clonotype turned up a few times. The DNA of the CDR3 is TGCGCCAGCAGCCAAACAGGGGAAGAGACCCAGTACTTC. Protein: CASSQTGEETQYF. The rearrangement uses TRBV4-3 and TRBJ2-5; TRBD1 matches at 7 bases. Germline trimming cut 2 bases from V and 3 bases from J; bases unmatched to any gene: 0. CDR3 length equals 13 residues. CDR1 is LGHNA, CDR2 YSLEER, per germline.

In this sample, this clonotype turned up many times. The V call is TRBV14, the J call TRBJ1-6, with TRBD1 matching 8 bases. The germline gives CDR1 SGHDN, CDR2 FVKESK. The CDR3 is 15 residues long. J was trimmed by 7 bases and V by 3 bases; bases with no gene match: 5. CDR3 in amino acids: CASSQQTGANSPLHF. The CDR3 DNA reads TGTGCCAGCAGCCAGCAGACAGGGGCCAATTCACCCCTCCACTTT. The full variable domain, with the rest looked up from reference TRBV14 and TRBJ1-6, is EAGVTQFPSHSVIEKGQTVTLRCDPISGHDNLYWYRRVMGKEIKFLLHFVKESKQDESGMPNNRFLAERTGGTYSTLKVQPAELEDSGVYFCASSQQTGANSPLHFGNGTRLTVT.

This sequence joins TRBV9 and TRBJ2-5; perhaps D is TRBD1 or TRBD2 (5 bases each). V lost 4 bases, J lost 5 bases, and 27 bases lay in between. This CDR3 contains 18 residues. Germline loops: CDR1 SGDLS, CDR2 YYNGEE. CDR3 sequence reads: CASSPFDSPPGYGETQYF. The CDR3, as DNA: TGTGCCAGCAGCCCCTTTGACAGCCCCCCGGGGTACGGGGAGACCCAGTACTTC.

This clonotype was detected only a few times. The V call is TRBV4-1, the J call TRBJ2-5, with 7 bases matching TRBD1. The J segment lost 4 bases and the V segment lost 1 base, leaving 6 bases of the junction unmatched. The germline gives CDR1 MGHRA, CDR2 YSYEKL. CDR3 size: 15 residues. CDR3 coding DNA: TGCGCCAGCAGCCAAGTTGGCAGGGGGATAGAGACCCAGTACTTC. It specifies CASSQVGRGIETQYF.

This clonotype was seen many times. This chain links TRBV20-1 with TRBJ2-5; the D is unclear. The length of the CDR3 is 12 residues. CDR1 is DFQATT, CDR2 SNEGSKA, per germline (reference sequence). The germline V and J ends were trimmed by 3 bases and 5 bases, with 10 bases remaining between them. Here the CDR3 reads CSASEEGETQYF. The CDR3 DNA follows: TGCAGTGCTAGCGAGGAAGGGGAGACCCAGTACTTC.

The gene calls are TRBV7-2 and TRBJ2-7; possibly TRBD1 or TRBD2 for D (5 bases each). Trimming took 5 bases from V and 3 from J, leaving 17 bases between them. Germline V gene sequence: CDR1 SGHTA, CDR2 FQGNSA. The CDR3 loop spans 15 amino acids. The CDR3 DNA reads as TGTGCCAGCAGCCCCCTCTGGGGGAGCAGCTACGAGCAGTACTTC. As protein: CASSPLWGSSYEQYF.

The CDR3 loop reads CASSTGRVSPLHF. CDR3 DNA: TGTGCCAGCAGTACAGGGCGAGTTTCACCCCTCCACTTT. The rearrangement links TRBV6-5 to TRBJ1-6; D is possibly TRBD1 (6 bases). There are 13 residues in the CDR3. Per the germline V gene, CDR1 is MNHEY and CDR2 is SVGAGI. V was pared by 5 bases and J by 9 bases, with 11 bases between.

This rearrangement joins TRBV9 to TRBJ1-3; no clear D. Germline CDR1 and CDR2: SGDLS and YYNGEE. The ends were cut back, 1 base at V and 0 bases at J, with 8 bases in the middle. The CDR3 contains 15 residues. The CDR3 coding sequence is TGTGCCAGCAGCGTAACCCAGGACTCTGGAAACACCATATATTTT. Its translation: CASSVTQDSGNTIYF. Full variable domain (remainder filled in from reference TRBV9 and TRBJ1-3): DSGVTQTPKHLITATGQRVTLRCSPRSGDLSVYWYQQSLDQGLQFLIQYYNGEERAKGNILERFSAQQFPDLHSELNLSSLELGDSALYFCASSVTQDSGNTIYFGEGSWLTVV.

There are many counts of this clonotype. The CDR3 region is CASSFDETSTDTQYF. CDR3 coding DNA: TGTGCCAGCAGCTTCGATGAGACTAGCACAGATACGCAGTATTTT. The chain uses TRBV7-9 and TRBJ2-3, with D hard to call. The ends were cut back, 3 bases at V and 0 bases at J, with 10 bases in the middle. The CDR3 runs to 15 residues. Germline V gives CDR1 SEHNR, CDR2 FQNEAQ (reference sequence).